The sequence of this TCR beta chain was determined in a study of T cell changes during pregnancy in multiple sclerosis. This clone has just one count. Method: immunoSEQ multiplex PCR; TCRdb's copy keeps in-frame clones and lacks some. The table has more than 45,000 clones, 94% seen once. The CDR3 is 16 residues long. Germline V lookup: CDR1 SGHRS, CDR2 YFSETQ. V lost 0 bases and J 7 bases, leaving 16 bases between the germline ends. The TCR comes from a female donor with multiple sclerosis, enrolled in a pregnancy study. This material consisted of CD4+ T cells from peripheral blood mononuclear cells, taken in the first trimester of pregnancy. The chain uses TRBV5-1 and TRBJ1-4; TRBD1 might be the D (5 bases). CDR3 nucleotides: TGCGCCAGCAGCTTGGCCCATGGGGCGGTAGGTGAAAAACTGTTTTTT. Residues: CASSLAHGAVGEKLFF.